This T cell receptor beta chain originates from a study of T cell repertoires in cytomegalovirus infection. Background on the study: From public TCR beta signatures came an indication of both CMV infection and matching HLA type. Notes on the study in general: The ex vivo response was dominated by HLA-C-restricted CMV-specific TCR beta clonotypes. Identification of carriers of CMV plus the relevant HLA was achieved through cumulative public TCR beta family frequency.

This clonotype was observed at least ten times. What it recognizes is unknown. One entry per CDR3 protein, called by TCRdb with MiXCR from the reads. The table has around 230,000 distinct CDR3 sequences, 5% to 8.5% seen once; the top ten hold roughly 6%. This receptor was identified in a human donor in good health (CMV status not recorded). Some clones in this sample may be carry-over from other donors' samples. Material: PBMCs.

CDR3 residues: CASSYGTSGTEQYF. CDR3 bases: TGTGCCAGTAGCTATGGGACTAGCGGCACCGAGCAGTACTTC. The chain links TRBV19 to TRBJ2-7; 11 bases match TRBD2. The CDR3 is 14 residues long. Germline V gives CDR1 LNHDA, CDR2 SQIVND (reference sequence). V was clipped by 6 bases and J by 6 bases; unmatched bases: 7.